Listed below are T cell receptor beta chains from one sample, sequenced in a study of T cells in Graves' hyperthyroidism and ophthalmopathy. MiXCR, run by TCRdb on the multiplex PCR reads, gives a single entry per CDR3 protein. This table has 500,000 to 750,000 distinct CDR3 sequences, around 16% appearing once. The source material was blood. The receptors here all came from a woman under 40 with Graves' hyperthyroidism. Each CDR3 is given with its conserved first and last residue. D genes are given only for firm matches.

J: TRBJ1-4
D: .
V: TRBV10-3
CDR3: CAIRRGANEKLFF

J: TRBJ1-2
D: .
V: TRBV5-1
CDR3: CASSKLGPTTYGYTF

J: TRBJ2-7
D: .
V: TRBV15
CDR3: CATSRDGGRASYEQYF

J: TRBJ2-3
D: TRBD2
V: TRBV7-3
CDR3: CASSWTSGTTDTQYF

J: TRBJ1-2
D: .
V: TRBV29-1
CDR3: CSVFGAYGYTF

J: TRBJ2-1
D: TRBD1
V: TRBV19
CDR3: CASRDRPHNEQFF

J: TRBJ1-2
D: .
V: TRBV12-3/TRBV12-4
CDR3: CASSYVGGYTF

J: TRBJ1-1
D: .
V: TRBV19
CDR3: CASSMDRLNTEAFF

J: TRBJ2-1
D: TRBD2
V: TRBV6-2/TRBV6-3
CDR3: CASSSLAGGRDYNEQFF

J: TRBJ2-6
D: .
V: TRBV7-9
CDR3: CASSELARLSGANVLTF

J: TRBJ1-6
D: .
V: TRBV7-9
CDR3: CASRAPGNSPLHF

J: TRBJ2-1
D: TRBD1
V: TRBV7-8
CDR3: CASSPQTGPSRQTQFF

J: TRBJ2-2
D: TRBD2
V: TRBV10-3
CDR3: CAISESTSGSGTGELFF

J: TRBJ1-2
D: .
V: TRBV28
CDR3: CASSLVVGGYGYTF

J: TRBJ2-7
D: .
V: TRBV30
CDR3: CAWREWGNYEQYF

J: TRBJ2-7
D: TRBD2
V: TRBV20-1
CDR3: CSARRLAGVVWAYEQYF

J: TRBJ1-4
D: .
V: TRBV7-9
CDR3: CASSLTGVEKLFF

J: TRBJ2-1
D: TRBD1
V: TRBV2
CDR3: CAGIQGAIFSNEQFF

J: TRBJ2-1
D: .
V: TRBV7-9
CDR3: CASSLGLAFLYNEQFF

J: TRBJ2-3
D: .
V: TRBV5-1
CDR3: CASSLFRSQNTDTQYF

J: TRBJ2-2
D: .
V: TRBV24-1
CDR3: CATSESDSWDTGELFF

J: TRBJ2-5
D: .
V: TRBV6-2/TRBV6-3
CDR3: CASRGDTLYQETQYF

J: TRBJ2-1
D: TRBD2
V: TRBV7-8
CDR3: CASSSAVSGRSYNEQFF

J: TRBJ2-7
D: TRBD2
V: TRBV20-1
CDR3: CSARGGGALTYEQYF

J: TRBJ2-2
D: .
V: TRBV11-2
CDR3: CASSLEATSPTGELFF

J: TRBJ2-3
D: .
V: TRBV7-9
CDR3: CASSRTIAEITDTQYF

J: TRBJ2-3
D: .
V: TRBV11-2
CDR3: CASSGLTDTQYF

J: TRBJ2-7
D: TRBD2
V: TRBV12-3/TRBV12-4
CDR3: CASSPTSGSHEQYF

J: TRBJ1-5
D: TRBD1
V: TRBV6-1
CDR3: CASSTGQVNQPQHF

J: TRBJ2-3
D: .
V: TRBV5-1
CDR3: CASSPSGLGTDTQYF

J: TRBJ1-5
D: .
V: TRBV30
CDR3: CAWSGTDDQPQHF

J: TRBJ2-1
D: .
V: TRBV5-5
CDR3: CASLGERGNEQFF

J: TRBJ2-1
D: .
V: TRBV7-8
CDR3: CASKPEQRSNEQFF

J: TRBJ1-4
D: .
V: TRBV12-3/TRBV12-4
CDR3: CASSLGPLGGKLFF

J: TRBJ1-4
D: TRBD1
V: TRBV7-9
CDR3: CASSPRTGIDGEKLFF

J: TRBJ2-7
D: TRBD1
V: TRBV6-1
CDR3: CASSKTGGEQYF

J: TRBJ1-5
D: .
V: TRBV3-1
CDR3: CASSQGTGWVGNQPQHF

J: TRBJ2-1
D: .
V: TRBV9
CDR3: CASTLGSGNNEQFF

J: TRBJ2-7
D: .
V: TRBV5-6
CDR3: CASSFPGADYKQYF

J: TRBJ2-3
D: .
V: TRBV6-6
CDR3: CASSYSLGNTDTQYF